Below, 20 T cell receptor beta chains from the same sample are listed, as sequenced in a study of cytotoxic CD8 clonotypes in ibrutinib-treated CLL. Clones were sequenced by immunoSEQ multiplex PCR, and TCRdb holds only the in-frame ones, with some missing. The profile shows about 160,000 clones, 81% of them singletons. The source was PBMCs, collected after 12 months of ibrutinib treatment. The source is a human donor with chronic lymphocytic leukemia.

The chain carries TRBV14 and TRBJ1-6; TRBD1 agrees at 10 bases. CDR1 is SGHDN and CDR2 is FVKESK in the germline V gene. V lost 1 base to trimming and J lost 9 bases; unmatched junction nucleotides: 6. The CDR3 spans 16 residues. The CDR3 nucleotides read TGTGCCAGCAGCCAAGCTGTAGGGACAGGGGTTTCACCCCTCCACTTT. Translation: CASSQAVGTGVSPLHF. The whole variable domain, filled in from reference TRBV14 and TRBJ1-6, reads EAGVTQFPSHSVIEKGQTVTLRCDPISGHDNLYWYRRVMGKEIKFLLHFVKESKQDESGMPNNRFLAERTGGTYSTLKVQPAELEDSGVYFCASSQAVGTGVSPLHFGNGTRLTVT.

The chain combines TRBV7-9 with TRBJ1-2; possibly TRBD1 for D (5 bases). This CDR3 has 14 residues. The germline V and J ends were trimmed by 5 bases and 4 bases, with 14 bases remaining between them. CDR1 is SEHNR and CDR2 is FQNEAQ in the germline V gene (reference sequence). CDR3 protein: CASSPPGRGYGYTF. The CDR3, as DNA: TGTGCCAGCAGCCCGCCGGGGAGGGGCTATGGCTACACCTTC.

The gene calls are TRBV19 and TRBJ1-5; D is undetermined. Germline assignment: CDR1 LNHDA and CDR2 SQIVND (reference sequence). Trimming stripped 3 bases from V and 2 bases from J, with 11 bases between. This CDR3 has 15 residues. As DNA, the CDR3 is TGTGCCAGTAGTATTCTGTCAGTGGGCAATCAGCCCCAGCATTTT. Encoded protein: CASSILSVGNQPQHF.

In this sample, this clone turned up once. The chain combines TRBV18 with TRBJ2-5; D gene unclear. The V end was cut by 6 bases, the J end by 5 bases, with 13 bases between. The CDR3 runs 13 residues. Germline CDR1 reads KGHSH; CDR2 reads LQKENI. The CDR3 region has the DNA TGTGCCAGCTCCGGCTCTATTGGGGAGACCCAGTACTTC. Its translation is CASSGSIGETQYF.

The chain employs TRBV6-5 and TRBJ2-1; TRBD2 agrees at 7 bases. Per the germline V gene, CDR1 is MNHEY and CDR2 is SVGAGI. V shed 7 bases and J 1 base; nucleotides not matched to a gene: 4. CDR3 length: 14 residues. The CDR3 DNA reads TGTGCCAGCAAGCGGGAATGGTCCTACAATGAGCAGTTCTTC. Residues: CASKREWSYNEQFF.

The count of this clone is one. CDR3: CASSHGRDGKNIQYF. In nucleotides, the CDR3 is TGTGCCAGCAGCCACGGGAGGGACGGAAAAAACATTCAGTACTTC. V and J are TRBV16 and TRBJ2-4; 8 bases match TRBD2. Losses at the gene ends were 3 bases for V and 4 bases for J; bases not matched to a gene: 5. From germline, CDR1 is KGHSY and CDR2 FQNENV. CDR3 length equals 15 residues.

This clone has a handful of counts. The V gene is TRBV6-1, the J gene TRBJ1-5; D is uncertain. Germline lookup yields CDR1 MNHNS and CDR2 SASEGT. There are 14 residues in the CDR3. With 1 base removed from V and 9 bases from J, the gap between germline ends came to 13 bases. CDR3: CASSEGEDPRPQHF. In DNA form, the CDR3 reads TGTGCCAGCAGTGAAGGGGAGGACCCTAGGCCCCAGCATTTT.

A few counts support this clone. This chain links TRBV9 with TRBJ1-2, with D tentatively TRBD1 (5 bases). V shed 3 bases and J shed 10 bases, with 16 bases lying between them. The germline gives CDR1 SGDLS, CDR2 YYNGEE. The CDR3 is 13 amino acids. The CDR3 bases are TGTGCCAGCAGCGCGGACACCGCAAGGGCCTACACCTTC. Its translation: CASSADTARAYTF.

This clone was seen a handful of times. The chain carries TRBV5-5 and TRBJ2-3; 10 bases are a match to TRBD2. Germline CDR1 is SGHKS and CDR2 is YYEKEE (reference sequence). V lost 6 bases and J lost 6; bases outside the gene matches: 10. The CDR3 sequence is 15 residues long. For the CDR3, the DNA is TGTGCCAGCATCCTCGGGCTAGCGGGGGTCGATACGCAGTATTTT. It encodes CASILGLAGVDTQYF.

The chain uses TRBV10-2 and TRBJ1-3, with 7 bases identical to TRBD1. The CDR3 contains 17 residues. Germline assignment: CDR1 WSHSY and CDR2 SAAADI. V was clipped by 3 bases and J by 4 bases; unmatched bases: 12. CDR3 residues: CASSDSPTGLKGNTIYF. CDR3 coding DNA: TGCGCCAGCAGTGACTCCCCGACAGGGCTCAAGGGAAACACCATATATTTT.

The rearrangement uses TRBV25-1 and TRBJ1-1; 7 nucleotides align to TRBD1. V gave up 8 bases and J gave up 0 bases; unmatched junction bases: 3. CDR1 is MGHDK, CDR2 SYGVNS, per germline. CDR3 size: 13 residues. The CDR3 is CASWDSLNTEAFF. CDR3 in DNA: TGTGCCAGCTGGGACAGCTTGAACACTGAAGCTTTCTTT.

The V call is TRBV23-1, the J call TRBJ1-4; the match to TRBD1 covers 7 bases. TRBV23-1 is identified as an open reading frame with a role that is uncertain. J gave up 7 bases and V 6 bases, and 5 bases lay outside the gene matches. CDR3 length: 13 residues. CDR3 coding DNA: TGCGCCAGCAGGACAGGGATGGGTGAAAAACTGTTTTTT. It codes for CASRTGMGEKLFF.

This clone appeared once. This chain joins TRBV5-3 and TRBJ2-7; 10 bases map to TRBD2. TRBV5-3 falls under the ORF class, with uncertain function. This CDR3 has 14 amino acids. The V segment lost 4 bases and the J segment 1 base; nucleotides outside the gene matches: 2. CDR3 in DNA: TGTGCCAGAAGCATTAGCGGGGGGTCCTACGAGCAGTACTTC. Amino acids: CARSISGGSYEQYF.

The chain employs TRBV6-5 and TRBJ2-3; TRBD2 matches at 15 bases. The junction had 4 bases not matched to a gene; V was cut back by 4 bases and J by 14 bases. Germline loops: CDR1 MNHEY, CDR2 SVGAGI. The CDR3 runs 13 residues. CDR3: CASSSGTSGGRYF. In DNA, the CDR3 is TGTGCCAGCAGTTCCGGGACTAGCGGGGGGCGGTATTTT.

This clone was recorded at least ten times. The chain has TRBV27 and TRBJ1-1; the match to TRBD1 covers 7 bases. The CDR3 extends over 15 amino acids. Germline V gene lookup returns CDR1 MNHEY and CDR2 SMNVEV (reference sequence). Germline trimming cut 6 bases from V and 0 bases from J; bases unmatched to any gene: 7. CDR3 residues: CASRLRQGLNTEAFF. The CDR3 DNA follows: TGTGCCAGCAGGCTTCGACAGGGATTGAACACTGAAGCTTTCTTT.

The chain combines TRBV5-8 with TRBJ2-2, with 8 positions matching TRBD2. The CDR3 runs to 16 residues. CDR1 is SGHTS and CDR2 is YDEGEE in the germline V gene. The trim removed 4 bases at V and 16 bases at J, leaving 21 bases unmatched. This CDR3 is CASSVTSGSTLGGAFF. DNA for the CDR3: TGTGCCAGCAGCGTCACTAGCGGTTCAACCCTCGGGGGAGCGTTTTTT.

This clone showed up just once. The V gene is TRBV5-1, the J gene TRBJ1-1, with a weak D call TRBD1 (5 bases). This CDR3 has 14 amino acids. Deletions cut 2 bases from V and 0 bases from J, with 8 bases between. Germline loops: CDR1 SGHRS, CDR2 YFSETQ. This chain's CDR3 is CASSFRGMNTEAFF. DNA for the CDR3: TGCGCCAGCAGCTTTCGGGGGATGAACACTGAAGCTTTCTTT. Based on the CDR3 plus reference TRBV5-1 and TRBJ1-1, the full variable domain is KAGVTQTPRYLIKTRGQQVTLSCSPISGHRSVSWYQQTPGQGLQFLFEYFSETQRNKGNFPGRFSGRQFSNSRSEMNVSTLELGDSALYLCASSFRGMNTEAFFGQGTRLTVV.

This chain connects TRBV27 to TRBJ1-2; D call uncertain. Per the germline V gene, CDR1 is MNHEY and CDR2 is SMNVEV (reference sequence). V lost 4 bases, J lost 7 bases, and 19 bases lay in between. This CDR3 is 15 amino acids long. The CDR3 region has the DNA TGTGCCAGCAGTTACGAAGGGCCGGTAGGTGGTGGCTACACCTTC. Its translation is CASSYEGPVGGGYTF.

The CDR3 loop is CASSHITGQARSMNTEAFF. For the CDR3, the DNA is TGCGCCAGCAGCCACATAACGGGACAGGCCCGGTCCATGAACACTGAAGCTTTCTTT. The rearrangement joins TRBV4-1 to TRBJ1-1; 8 nucleotides align to TRBD1. V shed 3 bases, J shed 0 bases, and the junction held 15 bases outside the gene matches. Germline V gene lookup returns CDR1 MGHRA and CDR2 YSYEKL. The CDR3 sequence is 19 residues long.

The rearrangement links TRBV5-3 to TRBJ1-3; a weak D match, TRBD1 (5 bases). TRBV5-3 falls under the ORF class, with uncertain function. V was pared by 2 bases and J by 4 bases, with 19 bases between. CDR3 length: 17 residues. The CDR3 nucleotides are TGTGCCAGAAGCTTTGGCGGCGGGGCGCGAACCGGAAACACCATATATTTT. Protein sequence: CARSFGGGARTGNTIYF.